The rows below give T cell receptor beta chains drawn from one sample of a study of monozygotic twins with inflammatory bowel disease. TCRdb reanalyzed the 5' RACE reads, giving one entry per CDR3 protein sequence and no DNA. This sample contains approximately 400,000 distinct CDR3 sequences. Specimen: blood. The origin of the receptors is a human donor with ulcerative colitis or Crohn's disease, or a healthy co-twin of an affected twin (not recorded which). CDR3s include the opening cysteine and the closing phenylalanine or tryptophan. The order of the fields is V gene, J gene, CDR3 protein.

v_call: TRBV14; j_call: TRBJ2-4; cdr3_aa: CASSQQGGGWAKNIQYF
v_call: TRBV15; j_call: TRBJ1-5; cdr3_aa: CATQGDARSNQPQHF
v_call: TRBV10-3; j_call: TRBJ2-7; cdr3_aa: CAISESGGYEQYF
v_call: TRBV29-1; j_call: TRBJ1-2; cdr3_aa: CSVLPVQGAAPNYGYTF
v_call: TRBV5-1; j_call: TRBJ2-3; cdr3_aa: CASSSLTSGGGTDTQYF
v_call: TRBV27; j_call: TRBJ2-5; cdr3_aa: CASSLSQGFGETQYF
v_call: TRBV20-1; j_call: TRBJ1-1; cdr3_aa: CSARRQGAEAFF
v_call: TRBV27; j_call: TRBJ1-2; cdr3_aa: CASSLGTGGIGYTF
v_call: TRBV7-6; j_call: TRBJ1-2; cdr3_aa: CASSSLGAPKQGSSNYGYTF
v_call: TRBV19; j_call: TRBJ1-1; cdr3_aa: CASSIGREGVGNTEAFF
v_call: TRBV11-1; j_call: TRBJ2-1; cdr3_aa: CASSLGRTTANEQFF
v_call: TRBV19; j_call: TRBJ2-1; cdr3_aa: CASSMPWWGRGWNEQFF
v_call: TRBV7-8; j_call: TRBJ2-7; cdr3_aa: CASSQLGALGPYEQYF
v_call: TRBV10-3; j_call: TRBJ2-7; cdr3_aa: CAISELKQGGEQYF
v_call: TRBV2; j_call: TRBJ2-1; cdr3_aa: CASSWRGDSSYNEQFF
v_call: TRBV25-1; j_call: TRBJ1-1; cdr3_aa: CATRPGNTEAFF
v_call: TRBV6-6; j_call: TRBJ2-7; cdr3_aa: CASSPRGSSYEQYF
v_call: TRBV7-3; j_call: TRBJ2-4; cdr3_aa: CASSRGDSPKNIQYF
v_call: TRBV6-1; j_call: TRBJ1-1; cdr3_aa: CASRFSQANTEAFF
v_call: TRBV5-1; j_call: TRBJ2-1; cdr3_aa: CASSLPGLAGYNEQFF
v_call: TRBV7-2; j_call: TRBJ2-5; cdr3_aa: CASSSFGQNQETQYF
v_call: TRBV20-1; j_call: TRBJ2-5; cdr3_aa: CSARLGSGETQYF
v_call: TRBV19; j_call: TRBJ2-5; cdr3_aa: CASSVAGGRQETQYF
v_call: TRBV5-1; j_call: TRBJ2-7; cdr3_aa: CASSPRTGVIPYEQYF
v_call: TRBV24-1; j_call: TRBJ2-5; cdr3_aa: CATSDFWAGGHMKTQYF
v_call: TRBV11-2; j_call: TRBJ2-6; cdr3_aa: CASSLGGRRGPKQSGANVLTF
v_call: TRBV7-2; j_call: TRBJ2-5; cdr3_aa: CASSPEVSGRLETQYF
v_call: TRBV19; j_call: TRBJ1-1; cdr3_aa: CASSMGSTEAFF
v_call: TRBV20-1; j_call: TRBJ2-1; cdr3_aa: CSARVLAGGNNEQFF
v_call: TRBV30; j_call: TRBJ2-2; cdr3_aa: CAGGENTWELFF
v_call: TRBV28; j_call: TRBJ2-5; cdr3_aa: CASSPVWSTETQYF
v_call: TRBV6-5; j_call: TRBJ2-3; cdr3_aa: CASSYLAASTDTQYF
v_call: TRBV5-1; j_call: TRBJ2-5; cdr3_aa: CASSPMKAGRGSAETQYF
v_call: TRBV12-3/TRBV12-4; j_call: TRBJ2-5; cdr3_aa: CASSLGTGLETQYF
v_call: TRBV20-1; j_call: TRBJ2-1; cdr3_aa: CSAREGLGGNNEQFF
v_call: TRBV3-1; j_call: TRBJ1-1; cdr3_aa: CASSQEGQGPEAFF
v_call: TRBV18; j_call: TRBJ1-5; cdr3_aa: CASSPGTGYSNQPQYF
v_call: TRBV27; j_call: TRBJ1-1; cdr3_aa: CASRGRMNTEAFF
v_call: TRBV4-1; j_call: TRBJ2-6; cdr3_aa: CASSQDLLSGGWGSGANVLTF
v_call: TRBV7-3; j_call: TRBJ2-1; cdr3_aa: CASSPRLAGVNEQFF
v_call: TRBV20-1; j_call: TRBJ2-7; cdr3_aa: CSGKGTGSRSYEQYF
v_call: TRBV28; j_call: TRBJ2-1; cdr3_aa: CASSSGTGGNNEQFF
v_call: TRBV6-5; j_call: TRBJ1-2; cdr3_aa: CASSYSAENGYTF
v_call: TRBV28; j_call: TRBJ2-7; cdr3_aa: CAIREGSTYYEQYF
v_call: TRBV20-1; j_call: TRBJ2-7; cdr3_aa: CSASPGTTYEQYF
v_call: TRBV29-1; j_call: TRBJ2-1; cdr3_aa: CSVVGRNSYNEQFF
v_call: TRBV6-4; j_call: TRBJ2-7; cdr3_aa: CASSVPHSIGQGYEQYF
v_call: TRBV20-1; j_call: TRBJ1-3; cdr3_aa: CSARDETGDRNTIYF
v_call: TRBV25-1; j_call: TRBJ2-1; cdr3_aa: CASSEGGTTNNEQFF
v_call: TRBV6-5; j_call: TRBJ2-5; cdr3_aa: CASRSRNPETQYF
v_call: TRBV27; j_call: TRBJ2-7; cdr3_aa: CASSWGAGDEQYF
v_call: TRBV6-1; j_call: TRBJ1-3; cdr3_aa: CASSRDSNLLGNTIYF
v_call: TRBV20-1; j_call: TRBJ1-2; cdr3_aa: CSASPSPRDGGGYTF
v_call: TRBV6-5; j_call: TRBJ2-3; cdr3_aa: CASRYRTNTDTQYF
v_call: TRBV6-5; j_call: TRBJ1-3; cdr3_aa: CASSTGPGNTIYF